The present T cell receptor beta chain was sequenced within a study of shared clonotypes between healthy human individuals. Turning to the study itself: Every donor yielded three CD4 naive, three CD4 memory, two CD8 naive and one CD8 memory plate.

The ends were cut back, 1 base at V and 0 bases at J, with 11 bases in the middle. Germline lookup yields CDR1 SQVTM and CDR2 ANQGSEA. This CDR3 comprises 15 residues. Some clones are missing from TCRdb's copy, which holds only in-frame ones; the method was immunoSEQ multiplex PCR. The sample carries 2 million to 2.5 million clones, roughly 93% recorded once. The rearrangement joins TRBV29-1 to TRBJ2-3; D possibly corresponds to TRBD2 (5 bases). The sample comprised naive CD4+ T cells from PBMCs. Subset of the sample: CD45RA+ positively selected. The source is a man aged 18 to 35 in good health. Some clones in this sample may be carry-over from other donors' samples. The DNA of the CDR3 is TGCAGCGTTGAAGTTCGGACTGCTAGCACAGATACGCAGTATTTT. The encoded protein is CSVEVRTASTDTQYF.